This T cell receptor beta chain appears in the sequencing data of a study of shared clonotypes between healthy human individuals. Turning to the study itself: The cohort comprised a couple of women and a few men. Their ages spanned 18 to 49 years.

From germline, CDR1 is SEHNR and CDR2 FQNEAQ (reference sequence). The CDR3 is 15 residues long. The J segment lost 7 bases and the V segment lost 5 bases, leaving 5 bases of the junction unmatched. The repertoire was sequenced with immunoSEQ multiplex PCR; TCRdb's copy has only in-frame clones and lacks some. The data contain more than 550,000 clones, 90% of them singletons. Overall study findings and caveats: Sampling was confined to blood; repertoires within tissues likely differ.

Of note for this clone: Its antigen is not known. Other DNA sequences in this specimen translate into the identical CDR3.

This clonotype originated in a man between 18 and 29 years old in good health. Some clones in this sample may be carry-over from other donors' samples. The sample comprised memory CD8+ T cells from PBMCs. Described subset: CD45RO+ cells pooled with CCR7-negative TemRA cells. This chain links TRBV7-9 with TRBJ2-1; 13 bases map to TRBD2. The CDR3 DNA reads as TGTGCCAGCAGCCTGGGACTAGCGGGGAGAAATGAGCAGTTCTTC. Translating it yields CASSLGLAGRNEQFF.